This T cell receptor (beta chain) appears in the sequencing data of a study of graft-versus-host responses after intestinal transplantation. Overall study context: Uniformly, recipients were administered anti-thymocyte globulin induction with subsequent tacrolimus and steroids for around 3 years.

The V gene end was trimmed by 7 bases and the J gene end by 3 bases; junction bases not matched to a gene: 6. Germline-derived CDR1 and CDR2 are GTSNPN and SVGIG (reference sequence). The CDR3 runs to 13 residues. Only in-frame clones appear in the TCRdb table, and some are missing; sequencing was by immunoSEQ multiplex PCR. The sample has fewer than 80,000 clones, roughly 90% seen once. Concerning this clone: Antigen unknown.

The origin of this receptor is a human donor who was the organ donor for an intestinal transplant. Material: unstimulated CD8+ T cells sorted from spleen or lymph node cells, obtained before transplant. The chain carries TRBV30 and TRBJ1-2; 9 bases match TRBD1. The CDR3 nucleotides are TGTGCCTTGACAGGGGGGGAATACTATGGCTACACCTTC. Its protein product is CALTGGEYYGYTF.